Listed below are T cell receptor beta chains from one sample, sequenced in a study of cytomegalovirus exposure and HLA in healthy donors. Assay: immunoSEQ multiplex PCR; the TCRdb copy retains only in-frame clones and omits some. The table shows roughly 140,000 clones, with roughly 72% occurring only once. The sample was PBMCs. Source of these receptors: a middle-aged man in good health and CMV-seronegative. The CDR3 runs from the conserved cysteine through the conserved F or W. The D gene is left open where the match is weak. Clone size is stated in some rows and not others, as once, few, many or a class when expanded.

clone size	J gene	CDR3 length	D gene	V gene	CDR3 DNA	CDR3 protein
NA	TRBJ1-1	16	NA	TRBV6-1	TGTGCCAGCAGTGAGTCGTACAGGGAAGTGGACACTGAAGCTTTCTTT	CASSESYREVDTEAFF
NA	TRBJ2-7	14	NA	TRBV7-8	TGTGCCAGCAGCTTGGGCGACGGTTCCTACGAGCAGTACTTC	CASSLGDGSYEQYF
NA	TRBJ1-1	13	NA	TRBV6-5	TGTGCCAGCAGCCCAGGAATGAACACTGAAGCTTTCTTT	CASSPGMNTEAFF
once	TRBJ2-1	14	TRBD1	TRBV13	TGTGCCAGCAGCTCGACAGGGGGCGAATATGAGCAGTTCTTC	CASSSTGGEYEQFF
NA	TRBJ2-6	13	NA	TRBV6-5	TGTGCCAGCAGTCAGTTAGGGGCCAACGTCCTGACTTTC	CASSQLGANVLTF
NA	TRBJ1-2	13	TRBD1	TRBV5-1	TGCGCCAGCGCCGAACAGGGGGCCGCTGGCTACACCTTC	CASAEQGAAGYTF
NA	TRBJ2-3	13	NA	TRBV7-2	TGTGCCAGCAGCTTTCGGGGCACAGATACGCAGTATTTT	CASSFRGTDTQYF
NA	TRBJ2-7	15	TRBD2	TRBV13	TGTGCCAGCAGCTTAGCCGCGGGGGGGACATACGAGCAGTACTTC	CASSLAAGGTYEQYF
few	TRBJ1-2	16	NA	TRBV7-2	TGTGCCAGCAGCTTACTGAGTGGACAGACAGACTATGGCTACACCTTC	CASSLLSGQTDYGYTF
NA	TRBJ2-3	15	TRBD2	TRBV29-1	TGCAGCGTTGATGGGGCGGGGGAGCGGACAGATACGCAGTATTTT	CSVDGAGERTDTQYF
NA	TRBJ1-1	17	NA	TRBV28	TGTGCCAGCAGTACGAGCCACAGAGGACTGATGAACACTGAAGCTTTCTTT	CASSTSHRGLMNTEAFF
NA	TRBJ2-5	16	NA	TRBV6-5	TGTGCCAGCAGTTCCGCACACAGGGATGGTAGGGAGACCCAGTACTTC	CASSSAHRDGRETQYF
NA	TRBJ2-1	14	NA	TRBV6-5	TGTGCCAGCAGTATGGGGACTTCCTACAATGAGCAGTTCTTC	CASSMGTSYNEQFF
NA	TRBJ2-1	12	NA	TRBV4-3	TGCGCCAGCAGCCAAGAAGGGGATGAGCAGTTCTTC	CASSQEGDEQFF
NA	TRBJ1-3	14	NA	TRBV2	TGTGCCAGCAGTAGGGACACGGGAGGAAACACCATATATTTT	CASSRDTGGNTIYF
NA	TRBJ2-7	14	TRBD1	TRBV7-6	TGTGCCAGCAGCTTCGCCGGGACAGGGAAGGAGCAGTACTTC	CASSFAGTGKEQYF
few	TRBJ2-1	18	TRBD2	TRBV9	TGTGCCAGCAGCGTAGTACCCCAGCGGGAGGGCTTCTACAATGAGCAGTTCTTC	CASSVVPQREGFYNEQFF
few	TRBJ1-1	11	TRBD1	TRBV20-1	TGCAGTGCTGGGGACAGGGGAAAAGCTTTCTTT	CSAGDRGKAFF
NA	TRBJ2-2	16	TRBD1	TRBV7-9	TGTGCCAGCAAACTACAGGGGCCCTCGAACACCGGGGAGCTGTTTTTT	CASKLQGPSNTGELFF
NA	TRBJ2-1	12	NA	TRBV7-9	TGTGCCAGTCCAACTAGCTGGGATGAGCAGTTCTTC	CASPTSWDEQFF
NA	TRBJ1-1	14	NA	TRBV9	TGTGCCAGCAGCCCGGGACTGTGGGCGACTGAAGCTTTCTTT	CASSPGLWATEAFF
NA	TRBJ1-1	13	NA	TRBV6-1	TGTGCCAGCAGTGAAGGTCAGGGCACTGAAGCTTTCTTT	CASSEGQGTEAFF
NA	TRBJ2-1	15	TRBD1	TRBV6-5	TGTGCCAGCAGTGTTGACAGGGGGCTGAACAATGAGCAGTTCTTC	CASSVDRGLNNEQFF
NA	TRBJ2-7	16	TRBD1	TRBV5-1	TGCGCCAGCAGCTTGGGGGGAGGGACAGGGACCTACGAGCAGTACTTC	CASSLGGGTGTYEQYF
NA	TRBJ2-7	14	NA	TRBV27	TGTGCCAGCAGTTTTTCTCTAGCCTCCTACGAGCAGTACTTC	CASSFSLASYEQYF
few	TRBJ2-2	15	TRBD1	TRBV4-2	TGTGCCAGCAGCCCGGACAGGGGGAACACCGGGGAGCTGTTTTTT	CASSPDRGNTGELFF
NA	TRBJ2-3	14	NA	TRBV7-9	TGTGCCAGCAGCTTAGGACAGGGCACAGATACGCAGTATTTT	CASSLGQGTDTQYF
NA	TRBJ2-3	15	TRBD2	TRBV10-1	TGCGCCAGCAGTGCCACTAGCGGGACTACAGATACGCAGTATTTT	CASSATSGTTDTQYF
NA	TRBJ2-1	18	TRBD1	TRBV5-1	TGCGCCAGCAGCTTGGTTAGGGGGCTCCAGGGTTCCTACAATGAGCAGTTCTTC	CASSLVRGLQGSYNEQFF